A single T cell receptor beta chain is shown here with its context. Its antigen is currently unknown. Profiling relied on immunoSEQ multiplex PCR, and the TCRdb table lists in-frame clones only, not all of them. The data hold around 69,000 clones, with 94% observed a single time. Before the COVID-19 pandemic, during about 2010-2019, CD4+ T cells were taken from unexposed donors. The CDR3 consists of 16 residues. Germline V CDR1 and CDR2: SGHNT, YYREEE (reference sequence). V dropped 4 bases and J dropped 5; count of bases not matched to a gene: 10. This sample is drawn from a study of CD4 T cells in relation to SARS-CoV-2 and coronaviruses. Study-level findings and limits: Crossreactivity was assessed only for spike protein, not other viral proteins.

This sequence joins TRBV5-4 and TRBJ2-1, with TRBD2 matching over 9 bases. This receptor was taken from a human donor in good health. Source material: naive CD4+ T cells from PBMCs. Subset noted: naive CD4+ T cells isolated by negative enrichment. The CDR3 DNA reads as TGTGCCAGCAGCGGTAGACCTAGCGGGGAGAACAATGAGCAGTTCTTC. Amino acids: CASSGRPSGENNEQFF.